Presented here are 12 T cell receptor beta chains from one specimen sequenced in a study of blood T cell repertoires in COVID-19. Measured with immunoSEQ multiplex PCR; TCRdb has only the in-frame clones, and not every one. This sample has 95,000 to 110,000 clones, with roughly 88% found just once. The sample taken for sequencing was peripheral blood. Source of these receptors: a human donor in a cohort sampled during active COVID-19.

The chain uses TRBV5-6 and TRBJ2-3; D is unresolved. V shed 0 bases and J shed 0 bases, with 14 bases lying between them. Germline V lookup: CDR1 SGHDT, CDR2 YYEEEE. The CDR3 is 17 residues long. This CDR3 is CASSLAGQTLSTDTQYF. As DNA, the CDR3 is TGTGCCAGCAGCTTGGCAGGCCAGACACTCAGCACAGATACGCAGTATTTT.

This clone was observed a single time. This rearrangement joins TRBV7-8 to TRBJ2-2; no clear D gene. This CDR3 is built from 15 residues. Germline CDR1 reads SGHVS; CDR2 reads FQNEAQ. V was clipped by 3 bases and J by 1 base, with 9 bases between them. This chain's CDR3 is CASSFDPGNTGELFF. The CDR3 DNA reads TGTGCCAGCAGCTTTGATCCCGGGAACACCGGGGAGCTGTTTTTT.

V and J are TRBV6-5 and TRBJ1-6; TRBD1 might be the D (6 bases). The CDR3 extends over 15 amino acids. Germline-derived CDR1 and CDR2 are MNHEY and SVGAGI. The ends were cut back, 4 bases at V and 6 bases at J, with 13 bases in the middle. CDR3 region: CASSSTRRGNSPLHF. The CDR3, as DNA: TGTGCCAGCAGTTCCACCCGCAGGGGTAATTCACCCCTCCACTTT.

V usage is TRBV7-9 and J usage is TRBJ2-4; perhaps TRBD1 as D (6 bases). CDR1 and CDR2 from the germline V gene are SEHNR and FQNEAQ (reference sequence). The CDR3 is 17 residues long. The V end was cut by 2 bases, the J end by 0 bases, with 14 bases between. CDR3 in DNA: TGTGCCAGCAGCTTATTTACAGGGACGGGAGCCAAAAACATTCAGTACTTC. It specifies CASSLFTGTGAKNIQYF.

The chain employs TRBV14 and TRBJ1-6, with D uncertain. With 5 bases removed from V and 1 base from J, the gap between germline ends came to 3 bases. CDR1 and CDR2 (germline): SGHDN, FVKESK. The CDR3 is 13 amino acids. CDR3 residues: CASSVSYNSPLHF. DNA for the CDR3: TGTGCCAGCAGCGTATCCTATAATTCACCCCTCCACTTT.

Concerning this clone: Other DNA sequences in this sample translate to the same CDR3. The rearrangement joins TRBV5-1 to TRBJ2-1; 10 nucleotides line up with TRBD1. This CDR3 has 14 amino acids. CDR1 and CDR2 (germline): SGHRS, YFSETQ. J gave up 5 bases and V 2 bases, and 1 base lay outside the gene matches. The chain's CDR3 is CASSFGTGDNEQFF. DNA of the CDR3: TGCGCCAGCAGCTTCGGGACAGGGGACAATGAGCAGTTCTTC.

The J gene is TRBJ2-1, the V gene TRBV6-2 or TRBV6-3, with 11 positions matching TRBD2. V shed 6 bases, J shed 5 bases, and the junction held 21 bases outside the gene matches. Germline V gene data show CDR1 as MNHEY and CDR2 as SVGEGT. The CDR3 has 20 amino acids. CDR3 loop: CASSHGRVASGRRVDNEQFF. The CDR3 bases are TGTGCCAGCAGCCATGGGAGGGTGGCTAGCGGGAGGAGAGTTGACAATGAGCAGTTCTTC.

The CDR3 sequence is CASTALGGSYNEQFF. In DNA form, the CDR3 reads TGTGCCAGCACCGCACTAGGAGGCTCCTACAATGAGCAGTTCTTC. The genes are TRBV6-1 and TRBJ2-1, with D maybe TRBD2 (5 bases). The CDR3 spans 15 residues. The ends were cut back, 7 bases at V and 0 bases at J, with 13 bases in the middle. Germline lookup yields CDR1 MNHNS and CDR2 SASEGT.

This chain connects TRBV27 to TRBJ2-3, with D tentatively TRBD2 (5 bases). CDR1 is MNHEY, CDR2 SMNVEV, per germline (reference sequence). The V and J ends lost 0 bases and 6 bases respectively, with 7 bases between them. This CDR3 comprises 13 residues. For the CDR3, the DNA is TGTGCCAGCAGTTTATCCGGGGTGGATACGCAGTATTTT. Translating gives CASSLSGVDTQYF.

The chain has TRBV6-5 and TRBJ1-2, with 7 bases aligning to TRBD1. Unmatched junction bases numbered 12, after V lost 7 bases and J lost 7 bases. Germline V gene sequence: CDR1 MNHEY, CDR2 SVGAGI. CDR3 length: 14 residues. The CDR3 loop reads CASNRQGPGGGYTF. DNA for the CDR3: TGTGCCAGCAACCGACAGGGCCCAGGTGGTGGCTACACCTTC.

This clone was seen a single time. This chain uses TRBV5-1 with TRBJ2-1; 9 bases map to TRBD1. Germline V lookup: CDR1 SGHRS, CDR2 YFSETQ. This CDR3 region has 13 residues. The V gene end was trimmed by 7 bases and the J gene end by 8 bases; junction bases not matched to a gene: 7. CDR3 residues: CASGRTGAHEQFF. DNA of the CDR3: TGCGCCAGCGGCCGGACAGGGGCCCATGAGCAGTTCTTC.

The V call is TRBV20-1, the J call TRBJ1-4; perhaps TRBD1 as D (6 bases). The CDR3 covers 11 residues. V was pared by 6 bases and J by 8 bases, with 10 bases between. CDR1 is DFQATT, CDR2 SNEGSKA, per germline (reference sequence). The CDR3 here is CSARRGEKLFF. The CDR3 region has the DNA TGCAGTGCAAGAAGGGGGGAAAAACTGTTTTTT.